The clone carrying this T cell receptor beta chain was seen many times. Its cognate antigen is unknown. This sample was taken from a study of early T cells in non-severe SARS-CoV-2 infection. About the research overall: Sequencing used unsorted whole-blood bulk RNA, so chains lack pairing.

Study outcomes and limitations: Anti-spike CD8 specificities were favored by VDJdb matching, whose results missed private and CD4 specificities.

Germline V gives CDR1 SGHAT, CDR2 FQNNGV. J was trimmed by 3 bases and V by 1 base; bases with no gene match: 12. There are 17 residues in the CDR3. Unique molecular identifier tags were affixed to discrete cDNA molecules. Using its own MiXCR run on the 5' RACE reads, TCRdb lists one record per CDR3 protein. The table has roughly 81,000 distinct CDR3 sequences, 5% to 7% seen once. The V and J genes are TRBV11-2 and TRBJ2-7; 7 nucleotides line up with TRBD1. Sequenced: whole blood. The receptor was isolated from an adult who was a healthcare worker with PCR-confirmed SARS-CoV-2 infection or an uninfected control (not recorded which). For the CDR3, the DNA is TGTGCCAGCAGCTTAGTCGCCCTCCGACAGGGTATCTACGAGCAGTACTTC. Translating it yields CASSLVALRQGIYEQYF.